This passage covers 21 T cell receptor beta chains from one sample sequenced in a study of cytomegalovirus exposure and HLA in healthy donors. PCR was performed using 60 Vbeta and 13 Jbeta primers. Some clones are missing from TCRdb's copy, which holds only in-frame ones; the method was immunoSEQ multiplex PCR. This sample's table reports approximately 100,000 clones. The sample was PBMCs. These receptors were collected from a man over 45 in good health and CMV-seropositive.

V and J are TRBV4-3 and TRBJ1-1, with 8 bases that match TRBD1. Germline V gene data show CDR1 as LGHNA and CDR2 as YSLEER. The CDR3 loop spans 14 amino acids. Trimming cost V 4 bases and J 4 bases; bases outside gene matches: 5. In DNA, the CDR3 is TGCGCCAGCAGCCTAGGCACAGGGGGCACTGAAGCTTTCTTT. It encodes CASSLGTGGTEAFF.

The chain recombines TRBV30 with TRBJ2-7, with D perhaps matching TRBD1 (6 bases). The germline V gene has CDR1 GTSNPN and CDR2 SVGIG (reference sequence). The V end was cut by 2 bases, the J end by 4 bases, with 9 bases between. The CDR3 totals 12 residues. The CDR3 DNA follows: TGTGCCTGGAGTACCCAGGGGTACGAGCAGTACGTC. Amino acids: CAWSTQGYEQYV.

This chain joins TRBV27 and TRBJ2-2; 7 nucleotides align to TRBD1. Germline CDR1 and CDR2: MNHEY and SMNVEV (reference sequence). The CDR3 totals 15 residues. V lost 6 bases and J lost 0; bases outside the gene matches: 4. The CDR3 loop is CASRPGQSNTGELFF. CDR3 bases: TGTGCCAGCAGACCGGGACAGTCGAACACCGGGGAGCTGTTTTTT.

V usage is TRBV27 and J usage is TRBJ2-1; 12 nucleotides line up with TRBD2. The CDR3 consists of 16 residues. V trimming: 0 bases; J trimming: 10 bases; junction bases outside the gene matches: 7. Germline V gene lookup returns CDR1 MNHEY and CDR2 SMNVEV (reference sequence). The CDR3 is CASSLSPGLAGYEQFF. The DNA for the CDR3 is TGTGCCAGCAGTTTATCCCCCGGACTAGCGGGGTACGAGCAGTTCTTC.

This chain joins TRBV19 and TRBJ2-6, with a possible D match to TRBD2 (5 bases). Trimming took 7 bases from V and 4 from J, leaving 20 bases between them. Germline V gives CDR1 LNHDA, CDR2 SQIVND (reference sequence). This CDR3 is 17 amino acids long. The CDR3 nucleotides are TGTGCCAGTAACGCACTACGACTAAATGGGGGGGCCAACGTCCTGACTTTC. It codes for CASNALRLNGGANVLTF.

The chain is built from TRBV29-1 and TRBJ2-7, with 8 bases that match TRBD2. The CDR3 has 14 residues. V was pared by 5 bases and J by 6 bases, with 12 bases of the junction left unmatched. Per germline, CDR1 SQVTM and CDR2 ANQGSEA. The CDR3 region is CSVRLATLPREQYF. CDR3 bases: TGCAGCGTTCGACTAGCGACTCTCCCCCGCGAGCAGTACTTC.

The J gene is TRBJ2-1, the V gene TRBV5-8, with 9 bases matching TRBD1. Germline CDR1 is SGHTS and CDR2 is YDEGEE. The V segment lost 0 bases and the J segment 4 bases; nucleotides outside the gene matches: 2. The CDR3 sequence is 15 residues long. The chain's CDR3 is CASSLEGQGYNEQFF. The DNA of the CDR3 is TGTGCCAGCAGCTTGGAGGGACAGGGATACAATGAGCAGTTCTTC.

The rearrangement links TRBV4-3 to TRBJ2-1; 12 bases fit TRBD2. The CDR3 loop spans 19 amino acids. The J segment lost 4 bases and the V segment lost 1 base, leaving 11 bases of the junction unmatched. Germline V gene data show CDR1 as LGHNA and CDR2 as YSLEER. The chain's CDR3 is CASSQGTVPGLAGYNEQFF. DNA for the CDR3: TGCGCCAGCAGCCAAGGGACGGTCCCTGGACTAGCGGGATACAATGAGCAGTTCTTC.

This chain joins TRBV6-6 and TRBJ2-1; perhaps TRBD2 as D (5 bases). CDR1 MNHNY and CDR2 SVGAGI come from the germline V gene (reference sequence). The ends were cut back, 6 bases at V and 1 base at J, with 16 bases in the middle. This CDR3 spans 16 amino acids. CDR3 residues: CASSTEVLGSYNEQFF. The CDR3 nucleotides are TGTGCCAGCAGCACGGAGGTCTTGGGGTCCTACAATGAGCAGTTCTTC.

J is TRBJ2-2 and V is TRBV30; TRBD2 aligns across 7 bases. This CDR3 contains 17 residues. The V segment lost 0 bases and the J segment 7 bases; nucleotides outside the gene matches: 14. The germline CDR1 and CDR2 sequences are GTSNPN and SVGIG (reference sequence). The CDR3 protein is CAWSVGVAGPGIGELFF. The CDR3 DNA reads as TGTGCCTGGAGTGTGGGGGTAGCGGGCCCCGGAATCGGGGAGCTGTTTTTT.

The V and J genes are TRBV27 and TRBJ2-1; D gene unclear. V was cut by 3 bases and J by 7 bases, with 7 bases left in between. Per the germline V gene, CDR1 is MNHEY and CDR2 is SMNVEV (reference sequence). The CDR3 sequence is 12 residues long. This CDR3 reads CASSLGRNEQFF. CDR3 nucleotide sequence: TGTGCCAGCAGTTTGGGCAGGAATGAGCAGTTCTTC.

This chain connects TRBV28 to TRBJ1-2; 7 nucleotides line up with TRBD1. V shed 4 bases, J shed 4 bases, and the junction held 9 bases outside the gene matches. CDR3 length: 15 residues. CDR1 MDHEN and CDR2 SYDVKM come from the germline V gene. CDR3 nucleotides: TGTGCCAGCAGTTCATCCTCAGGGGGTGTCTATGGCTACACCTTC. This encodes CASSSSSGGVYGYTF.

This chain links TRBV15 with TRBJ2-5, with 10 bases identical to TRBD2. This CDR3 contains 15 residues. Germline-derived CDR1 and CDR2 are LNHNV and YYDKDF (reference sequence). Germline trimming cut 3 bases from V and 8 bases from J; bases unmatched to any gene: 9. In nucleotides, the CDR3 is TGTGCCACCAGCAGCATGCGACTAGCGGGTAATACCCAGTACTTC. Protein sequence: CATSSMRLAGNTQYF.

The gene calls are TRBV18 and TRBJ2-1; no definite D call. V was shortened by 2 bases and J by 6 bases, with 5 bases between the two germline ends. Germline-derived CDR1 and CDR2 are KGHSH and LQKENI. This CDR3 has 12 amino acids. In DNA form, the CDR3 reads TGTGCCAGCTCACCATATATCAATGAGCAGTTCTTC. Translation gives CASSPYINEQFF. The full variable domain, with the rest looked up from reference TRBV18 and TRBJ2-1, is NAGVMQNPRHLVRRRGQEARLRCSPMKGHSHVYWYRQLPEEGLKFMVYLQKENIIDESGMPKERFSAEFPKEGPSILRIQQVVRGDSAAYFCASSPYINEQFFGPGTRLTVL.

The gene calls are TRBV7-2 and TRBJ2-1; 8 positions match TRBD1. V gave up 5 bases and J gave up 10 bases; unmatched junction bases: 4. The CDR3 totals 12 residues. Germline V gene lookup returns CDR1 SGHTA and CDR2 FQGNSA. The chain's CDR3 is CASSLRTGEQFF. The CDR3 coding sequence is TGTGCCAGCAGCCTTCGGACAGGGGAGCAGTTCTTC.

This sequence joins TRBV10-3 and TRBJ2-1; D might be TRBD2 (6 bases). V gave up 6 bases and J gave up 0 bases, with 18 bases separating them. CDR3 length: 17 residues. CDR1 is ENHRY and CDR2 is SYGVKD in the germline V gene. The CDR3 nucleotides read TGTGCCATCAGCTCGGGGCCCTTAGCGGACTCCTACAATGAGCAGTTCTTC. It yields the protein CAISSGPLADSYNEQFF.

The chain couples TRBV7-6 to TRBJ2-3; D perhaps matches TRBD2 (5 bases). Deletions cut 4 bases from V and 0 bases from J, with 8 bases between. The V gene's germline CDR1 is SGHVS and CDR2 FNYEAQ. The CDR3 consists of 14 residues. Written as DNA, the CDR3 is TGTGCCAGCAGCTGGAGGATTAGCACAGATACGCAGTATTTT. Its protein is CASSWRISTDTQYF.

This sequence joins TRBV4-1 and TRBJ2-5; TRBD2 aligns across 12 bases. Germline V CDR1 and CDR2: MGHRA, YSYEKL. J gave up 7 bases and V 4 bases, and 13 bases lay outside the gene matches. There are 17 residues in the CDR3. The CDR3 here is CASSPGLAGPRGPTQYF. The CDR3 region has the DNA TGCGCCAGCAGCCCGGGACTAGCGGGCCCTAGGGGGCCGACCCAGTACTTC.

The J gene is TRBJ2-1, the V gene TRBV5-1, with TRBD2 identical over 15 bases. Germline V gene lookup returns CDR1 SGHRS and CDR2 YFSETQ. J was trimmed by 9 bases and V by 4 bases; bases with no gene match: 8. This CDR3 contains 16 residues. The CDR3 DNA sequence: TGCGCCAGCAGCATTGGGACTAGCGGGAGGTATGGTGAGCAGTTCTTC. Encoded protein: CASSIGTSGRYGEQFF.

This sequence joins TRBV9 and TRBJ2-5; 16 bases map to TRBD2. The junction had 8 bases not matched to a gene; V was cut back by 10 bases and J by 5 bases. CDR1 and CDR2 from the germline V gene are SGDLS and YYNGEE. This CDR3 comprises 15 residues. The CDR3: CASGTSGRVGETQYF. The CDR3, as DNA: TGTGCCTCCGGGACTAGCGGGAGGGTTGGGGAGACCCAGTACTTC.

CDR3 amino acids: CASREGGPSNSYEQYV. Here the CDR3 DNA reads TGTGCCAGCAGAGAGGGGGGGCCGTCAAACTCCTACGAGCAGTACGTC. This rearrangement joins TRBV6-4 to TRBJ2-7, with a weak D call TRBD2 (7 bases). Germline values: CDR1 MRHNA, CDR2 SNTAGT. Trimming removed 6 bases at V and 0 bases at J, with 18 bases between. This CDR3 has 16 residues.